The TCR beta chain under discussion was sequenced for a study of T cell responses to AZD1222 COVID-19 vaccine. Study-level points and caveats: Only a handful of AZD1222 recipients, more than 5 in all, had baseline seropositivity. Spike was spanned by vaccine-associated CD4 TCRs, which were dominant at 160-218 and 743-854.

The table came from immunoSEQ multiplex PCR; TCRdb's copy has only in-frame clones and leaves some out. The data hold over 130,000 clones, with 80% to 95% observed a single time. On this clone itself: Its cognate antigen is unknown.

This clonotype originated in an adult who received the AZD1222 COVID-19 vaccine. The sequencing used peripheral blood, collected 28 days after the second AZD1222 dose.

CDR3 loop: CASSLDGADQPQHF. In DNA, the CDR3 is TGCGCCAGCAGCTTGGATGGCGCGGATCAGCCCCAGCATTTT. The rearrangement uses TRBV5-1 and TRBJ1-5; D gene uncertain. V lost 0 bases, J lost 5 bases, and 9 bases lay in between. Germline V gene lookup returns CDR1 SGHRS and CDR2 YFSETQ. The CDR3 sequence is 14 residues long.